A single TCR beta chain is shown here with its context. The source of the sample is a study of blood T cell repertoires in COVID-19. Across the whole study: COVID-19 samples, acute and convalescent, were from the United States, Italy and Spain. Sample material is recorded as cDNA or gDNA derived from T cells, B-cell-depleted T cells, or PBMCs.

Data came from immunoSEQ multiplex PCR; TCRdb stores just in-frame clones and leaves some out. This sample has 110,000 or so clones, with 75% to 90% found just once. V was trimmed by 5 bases and J by 2 bases, leaving 13 bases between them. This CDR3 has 15 residues. Germline V gene sequence: CDR1 SGHTA, CDR2 FQGNSA. Input material: peripheral blood. The source is a middle-aged woman with acute or convalescent COVID-19. This chain joins TRBV7-2 and TRBJ1-3; D gene ambiguous. The CDR3 bases are TGTGCCAGCAGCCCCTCGGGGAGAGCTGGAAACACCATATATTTT. It specifies CASSPSGRAGNTIYF.